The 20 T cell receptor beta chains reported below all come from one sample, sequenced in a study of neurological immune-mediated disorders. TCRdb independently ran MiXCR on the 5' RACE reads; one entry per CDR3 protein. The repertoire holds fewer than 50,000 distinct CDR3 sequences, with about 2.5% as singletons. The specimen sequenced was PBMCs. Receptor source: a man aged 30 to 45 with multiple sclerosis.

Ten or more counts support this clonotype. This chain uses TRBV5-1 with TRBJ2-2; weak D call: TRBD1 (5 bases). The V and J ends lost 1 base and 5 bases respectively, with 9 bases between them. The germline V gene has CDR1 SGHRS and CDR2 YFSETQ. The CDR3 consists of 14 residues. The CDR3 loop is CASSLSAGTGELFF. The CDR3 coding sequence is TGCGCCAGCAGCTTGTCCGCAGGGACCGGGGAGCTGTTTTTT.

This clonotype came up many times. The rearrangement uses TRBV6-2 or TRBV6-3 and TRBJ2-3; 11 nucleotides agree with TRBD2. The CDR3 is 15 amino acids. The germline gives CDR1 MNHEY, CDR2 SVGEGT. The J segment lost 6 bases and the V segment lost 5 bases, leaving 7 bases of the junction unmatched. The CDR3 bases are TGTGCCAGCAGTAAACTAGCGGGAGACCTGGATACGCAGTATTTT. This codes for CASSKLAGDLDTQYF.

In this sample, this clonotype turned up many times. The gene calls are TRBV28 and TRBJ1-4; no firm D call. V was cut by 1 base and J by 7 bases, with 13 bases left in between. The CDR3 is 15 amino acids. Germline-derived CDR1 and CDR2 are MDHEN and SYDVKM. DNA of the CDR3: TGTGCCAGCAGTTTATCGACGGGGAGTGGTGAAAAACTGTTTTTT. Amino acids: CASSLSTGSGEKLFF.

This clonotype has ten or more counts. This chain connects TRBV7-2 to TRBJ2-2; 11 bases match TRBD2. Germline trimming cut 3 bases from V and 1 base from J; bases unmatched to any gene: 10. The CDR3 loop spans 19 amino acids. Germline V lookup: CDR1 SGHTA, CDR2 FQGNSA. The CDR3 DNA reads TGTGCCAGCAGCTTTAAGAATAGCGGGGGGGCCTGGAACACCGGGGAGCTGTTTTTT. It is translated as CASSFKNSGGAWNTGELFF. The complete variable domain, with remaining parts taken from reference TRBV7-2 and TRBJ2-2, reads GAGVSQSPSNKVTEKGKDVELRCDPISGHTALYWYRQSLGQGLEFLIYFQGNSAPDKSGLPSDRFSAERTGGSVSTLTIQRTQQEDSAVYLCASSFKNSGGAWNTGELFFGEGSRLTVL.

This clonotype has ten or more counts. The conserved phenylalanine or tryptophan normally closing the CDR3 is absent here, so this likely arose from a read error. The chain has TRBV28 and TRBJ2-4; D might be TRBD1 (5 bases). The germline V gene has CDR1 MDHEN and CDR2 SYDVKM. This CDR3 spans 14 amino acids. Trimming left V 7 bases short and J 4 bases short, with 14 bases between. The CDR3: CASTGPGGKNIQYN. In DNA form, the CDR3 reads TGTGCCAGCACAGGGCCCGGCGGAAAAAACATTCAGTACAAC.

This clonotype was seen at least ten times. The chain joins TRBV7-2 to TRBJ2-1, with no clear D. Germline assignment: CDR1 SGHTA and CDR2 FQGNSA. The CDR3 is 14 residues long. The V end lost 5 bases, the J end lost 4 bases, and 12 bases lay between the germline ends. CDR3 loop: CASSQGRFYNEQFF. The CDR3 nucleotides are TGTGCCAGCAGCCAAGGGCGCTTTTACAATGAGCAGTTCTTC.

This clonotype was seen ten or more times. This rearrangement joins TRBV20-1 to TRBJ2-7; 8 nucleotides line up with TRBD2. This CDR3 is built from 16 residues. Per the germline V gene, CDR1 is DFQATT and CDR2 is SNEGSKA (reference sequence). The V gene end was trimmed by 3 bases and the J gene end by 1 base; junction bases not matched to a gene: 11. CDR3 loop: CSASSSGGSGSYEQYF. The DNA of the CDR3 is TGCAGTGCTAGTTCCAGCGGGGGCTCCGGGTCCTACGAGCAGTACTTC.

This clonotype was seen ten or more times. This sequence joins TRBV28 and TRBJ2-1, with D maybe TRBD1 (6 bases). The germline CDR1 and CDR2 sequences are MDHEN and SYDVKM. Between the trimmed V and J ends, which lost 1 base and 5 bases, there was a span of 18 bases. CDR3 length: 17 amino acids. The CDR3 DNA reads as TGTGCCAGCAGTTTATTCGTGGCAGGGGCGGCCAACAATGAGCAGTTCTTC. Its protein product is CASSLFVAGAANNEQFF.

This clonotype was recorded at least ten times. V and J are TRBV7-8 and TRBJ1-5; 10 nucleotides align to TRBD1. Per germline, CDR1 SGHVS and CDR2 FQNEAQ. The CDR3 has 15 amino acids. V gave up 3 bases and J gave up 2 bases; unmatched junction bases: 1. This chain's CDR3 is CASSLGTGGNQPQHF. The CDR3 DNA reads TGTGCCAGCAGCTTGGGGACAGGGGGCAATCAGCCCCAGCATTTT.

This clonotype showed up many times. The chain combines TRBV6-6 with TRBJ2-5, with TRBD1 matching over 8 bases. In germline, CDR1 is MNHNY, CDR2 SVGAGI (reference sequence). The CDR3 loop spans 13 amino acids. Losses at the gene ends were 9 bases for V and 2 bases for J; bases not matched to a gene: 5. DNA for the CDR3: TGTGCCAGTCAACAGGGGGTTCAAGAGACCCAGTACTTC. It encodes CASQQGVQETQYF.

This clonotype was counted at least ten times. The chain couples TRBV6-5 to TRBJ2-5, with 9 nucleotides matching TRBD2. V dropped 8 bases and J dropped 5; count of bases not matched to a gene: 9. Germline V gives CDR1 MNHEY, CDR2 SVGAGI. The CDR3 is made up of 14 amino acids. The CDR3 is CASRTLAGVETQYF. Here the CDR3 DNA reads TGTGCCAGCCGGACTTTAGCGGGAGTGGAGACCCAGTACTTC.

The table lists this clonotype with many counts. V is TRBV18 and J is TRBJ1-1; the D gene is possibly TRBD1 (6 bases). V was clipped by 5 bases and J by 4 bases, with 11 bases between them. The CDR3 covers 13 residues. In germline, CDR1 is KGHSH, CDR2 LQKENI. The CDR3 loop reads CASSDQGSTEAFF. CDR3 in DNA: TGTGCCAGCTCAGATCAGGGGAGCACTGAAGCTTTCTTT. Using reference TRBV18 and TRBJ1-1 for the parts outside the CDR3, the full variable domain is NAGVMQNPRHLVRRRGQEARLRCSPMKGHSHVYWYRQLPEEGLKFMVYLQKENIIDESGMPKERFSAEFPKEGPSILRIQQVVRGDSAAYFCASSDQGSTEAFFGQGTRLTVV.

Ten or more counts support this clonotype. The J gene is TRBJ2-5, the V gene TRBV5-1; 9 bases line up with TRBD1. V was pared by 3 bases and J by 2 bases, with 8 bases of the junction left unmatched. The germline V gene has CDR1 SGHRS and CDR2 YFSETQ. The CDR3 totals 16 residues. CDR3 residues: CASSSGTGSFQETQYF. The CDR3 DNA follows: TGCGCCAGCAGCTCTGGGACAGGGAGCTTTCAAGAGACCCAGTACTTC. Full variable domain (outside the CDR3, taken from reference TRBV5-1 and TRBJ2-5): KAGVTQTPRYLIKTRGQQVTLSCSPISGHRSVSWYQQTPGQGLQFLFEYFSETQRNKGNFPGRFSGRQFSNSRSEMNVSTLELGDSALYLCASSSGTGSFQETQYFGPGTRLLVL.

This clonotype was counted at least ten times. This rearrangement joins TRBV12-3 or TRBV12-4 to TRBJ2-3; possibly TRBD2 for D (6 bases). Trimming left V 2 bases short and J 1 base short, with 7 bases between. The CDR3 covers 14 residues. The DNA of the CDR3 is TGTGCCAGCAGTTTACCGGGAGGCACAGATACGCAGTATTTT. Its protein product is CASSLPGGTDTQYF.

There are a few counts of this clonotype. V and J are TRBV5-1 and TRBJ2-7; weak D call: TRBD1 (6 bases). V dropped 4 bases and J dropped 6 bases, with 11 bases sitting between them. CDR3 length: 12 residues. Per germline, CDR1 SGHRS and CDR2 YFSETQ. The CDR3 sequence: CASSTGSSEQYF. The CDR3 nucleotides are TGCGCCAGCAGCACAGGGTCGTCCGAGCAGTACTTC.

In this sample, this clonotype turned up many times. The CDR3: CASNRRTSGRMTGTGELFF. As DNA, the CDR3 is TGTGCCAGCAACCGACGGACTAGCGGGAGGATGACTGGCACCGGGGAGCTGTTTTTT. The chain combines TRBV7-2 with TRBJ2-2, with 14 bases fitting TRBD2. This CDR3 comprises 19 residues. The V gene end was trimmed by 7 bases and the J gene end by 4 bases; junction bases not matched to a gene: 14. Germline values: CDR1 SGHTA, CDR2 FQGNSA.

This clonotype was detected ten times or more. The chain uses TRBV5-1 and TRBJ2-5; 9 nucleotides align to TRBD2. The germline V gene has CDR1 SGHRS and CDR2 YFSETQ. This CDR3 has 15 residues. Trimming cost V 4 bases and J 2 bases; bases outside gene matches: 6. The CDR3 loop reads CASSPGGGGQETQYF. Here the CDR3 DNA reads TGCGCCAGCAGCCCCGGCGGGGGGGGACAAGAGACCCAGTACTTC.

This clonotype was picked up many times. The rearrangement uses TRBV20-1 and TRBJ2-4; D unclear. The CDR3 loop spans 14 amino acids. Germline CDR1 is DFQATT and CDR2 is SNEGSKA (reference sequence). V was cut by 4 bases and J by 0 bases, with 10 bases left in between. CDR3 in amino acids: CSAKGKLAKNIQYF. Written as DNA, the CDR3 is TGCAGTGCTAAGGGAAAACTAGCCAAAAACATTCAGTACTTC.

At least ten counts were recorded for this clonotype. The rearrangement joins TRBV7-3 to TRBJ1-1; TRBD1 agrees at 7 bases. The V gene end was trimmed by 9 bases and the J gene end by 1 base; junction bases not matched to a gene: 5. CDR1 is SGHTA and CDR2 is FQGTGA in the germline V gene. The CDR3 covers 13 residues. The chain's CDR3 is CASGTDRNTEAFF. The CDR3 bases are TGTGCCAGTGGGACAGACAGGAACACTGAAGCTTTCTTT.

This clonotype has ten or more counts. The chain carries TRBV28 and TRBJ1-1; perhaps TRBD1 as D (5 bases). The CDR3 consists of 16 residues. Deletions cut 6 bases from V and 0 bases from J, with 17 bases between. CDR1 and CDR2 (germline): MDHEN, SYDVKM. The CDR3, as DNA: TGTGCCAGCAGCCTCCGGGGGTCCGCCCTGAACACTGAAGCTTTCTTT. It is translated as CASSLRGSALNTEAFF. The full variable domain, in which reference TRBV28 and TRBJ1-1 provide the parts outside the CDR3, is DVKVTQSSRYLVKRTGEKVFLECVQDMDHENMFWYRQDPGLGLRLIYFSYDVKMKEKGDIPEGYSVSREKKERFSLILESASTNQTSMYLCASSLRGSALNTEAFFGQGTRLTVV.